This T cell receptor beta chain derives from a study of blood T cells in healthy people across ages. Study-level information: Capturing about one barcoded beta molecule per two T cells was achieved by template switching.

Alongside a J-beta primer mix, a sample-barcoded 5' primer served in a second PCR lasting about 7 to 11 cycles. One entry per CDR3 protein results from TCRdb running MiXCR on the 5' RACE reads. The sample yields about 1,600,000 distinct CDR3 sequences, 40% to 50% seen once. This clonotype appeared a few times. Germline CDR1 is SEHNR and CDR2 is FQNEAQ (reference sequence). Trimming stripped 5 bases from V and 2 bases from J, with 7 bases between. The CDR3 extends over 12 amino acids. This receptor was taken from a young woman in good health. What was sequenced was blood. The V call is TRBV7-9, the J call TRBJ2-7; no reliable D call. This CDR3 reads CASSTKPYEQYF. For the CDR3, the DNA is TGTGCCAGCAGCACCAAGCCCTACGAGCAGTACTTC.